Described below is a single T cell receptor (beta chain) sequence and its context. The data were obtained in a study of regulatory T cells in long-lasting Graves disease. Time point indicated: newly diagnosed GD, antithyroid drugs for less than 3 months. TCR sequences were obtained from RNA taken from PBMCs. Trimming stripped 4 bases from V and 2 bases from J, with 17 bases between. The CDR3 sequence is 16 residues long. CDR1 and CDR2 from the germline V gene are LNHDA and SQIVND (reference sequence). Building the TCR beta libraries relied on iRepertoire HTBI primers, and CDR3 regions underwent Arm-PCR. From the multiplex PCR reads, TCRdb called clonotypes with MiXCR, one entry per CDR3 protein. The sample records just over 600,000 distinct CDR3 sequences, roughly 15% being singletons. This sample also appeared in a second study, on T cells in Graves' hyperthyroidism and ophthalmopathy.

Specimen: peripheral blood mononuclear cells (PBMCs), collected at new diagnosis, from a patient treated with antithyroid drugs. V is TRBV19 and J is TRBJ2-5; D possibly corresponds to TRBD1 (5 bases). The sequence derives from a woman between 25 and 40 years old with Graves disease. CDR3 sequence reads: CASSTRVPGTQETQYF. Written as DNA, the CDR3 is TGTGCCAGTAGTACCAGGGTACCGGGCACACAAGAGACCCAGTACTTC.